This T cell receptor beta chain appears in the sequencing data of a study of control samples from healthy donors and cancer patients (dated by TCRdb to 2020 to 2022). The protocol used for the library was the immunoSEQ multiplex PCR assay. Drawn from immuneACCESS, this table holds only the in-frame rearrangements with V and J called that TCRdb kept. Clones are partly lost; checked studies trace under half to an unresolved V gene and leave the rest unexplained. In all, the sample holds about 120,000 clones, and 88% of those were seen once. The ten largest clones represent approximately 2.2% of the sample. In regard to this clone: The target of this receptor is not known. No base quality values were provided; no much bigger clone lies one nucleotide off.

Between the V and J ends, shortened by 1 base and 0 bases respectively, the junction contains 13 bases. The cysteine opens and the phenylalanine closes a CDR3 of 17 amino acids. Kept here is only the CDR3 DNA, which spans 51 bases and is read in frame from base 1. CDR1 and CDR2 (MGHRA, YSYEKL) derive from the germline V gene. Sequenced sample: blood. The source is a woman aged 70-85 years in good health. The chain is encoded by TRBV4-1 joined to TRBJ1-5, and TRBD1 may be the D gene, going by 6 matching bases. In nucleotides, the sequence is TGCGCCAGCAGCCAAGGTTACAGGGTCTATAGCAATCAGCCCCAGCATTTT. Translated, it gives CASSQGYRVYSNQPQHF.